This TCR beta chain is drawn from a study of blood T cell repertoires in COVID-19 (TCRdb year 2020). Background on the whole study: Collaborator samples came from the United States, Italy and Spain and covered acute and convalescent phases of COVID-19. Subjects who had been exposed to COVID-19, were actively infected with it, or had recovered from it provided the deeply sampled blood TCRbeta repertoires that made up the dataset. The sample metadata nearly always contained a de-identified subject ID, COVID-19 status, age in years and sex. The prospective study material was composed of cDNA or gDNA derived from T cells, B-cell-depleted T cells, or PBMCs. Where HLA class I and class II types were available, the types were taken from metadata supplied by the sample provider, not from assay-based typing. The samples were drawn from two sources: the first 160 participants of the ongoing ImmuneRACE study, and over 1,000 subjects contributed by 6 global collaborators. The repertoires were made available in a free public database intended to serve as a resource for research on the immune response to SARS-CoV-2.

Collaborating institutions collected whole blood in K2EDTA tubes following their own protocols. Collaborator samples were shipped for TCRbeta analysis as frozen whole blood, isolated PBMCs, or DNA extracted from either sample type. A single count supports this clone. The antigen this receptor binds is unknown. No much larger clonotype is one base removed from it; base qualities were not supplied. TCRbeta CDR3 regions were amplified from genomic DNA by means of the immunoSEQ Assay, a bias-controlled multiplex PCR. Turning to the authors' computational methods: Nucleated cell counts per sample were estimated from amplification of reference gene primers within the assay. Sequence reads were collapsed and filtered to measure the absolute abundance of every unique TCRbeta CDR3 rearrangement. For each sample, productive Simpson clonality was calculated by taking the square root of Simpson's diversity index across productive rearrangements. The source is immuneACCESS, and TCRdb retained only in-frame sequences with V and J called. Part of the clones is not carried over; for the studies checked, unresolved V genes explain less than half of this, and the remainder is unexplained. V, J and clone size reflect that table, while D and trimming were determined from the DNA. This sample is represented by 150,000 to 200,000 clones; about 81% of them were singletons. In total, the top ten clones hold about 10% of the sample.

From the germline V gene (reference sequence), CDR1 is SEHNR and CDR2 is FQNEAQ. Ends trimmed: V by 8 bases, J by 5 bases; bases unmatched to a gene: 7. The CDR3 covers 13 residues, taking in both the cysteine and the phenylalanine. Solely the CDR3 DNA is kept, with 39 bases framed from the first base. Study-wide findings and limitations: How much clinical and demographic metadata was included differed by source and by participant, and the metadata was provided uncurated.

The rearrangement joined TRBV7-9 to TRBJ2-5, and 8 junctional nucleotides match TRBD1. This clonotype was sampled from a man in his sixties with active or convalescent COVID-19. Material: peripheral blood. Here the CDR3 is given as CASRGQGLETQYF. The DNA sequence reads TGTGCCAGCCGCGGACAGGGCCTGGAGACCCAGTACTTC.